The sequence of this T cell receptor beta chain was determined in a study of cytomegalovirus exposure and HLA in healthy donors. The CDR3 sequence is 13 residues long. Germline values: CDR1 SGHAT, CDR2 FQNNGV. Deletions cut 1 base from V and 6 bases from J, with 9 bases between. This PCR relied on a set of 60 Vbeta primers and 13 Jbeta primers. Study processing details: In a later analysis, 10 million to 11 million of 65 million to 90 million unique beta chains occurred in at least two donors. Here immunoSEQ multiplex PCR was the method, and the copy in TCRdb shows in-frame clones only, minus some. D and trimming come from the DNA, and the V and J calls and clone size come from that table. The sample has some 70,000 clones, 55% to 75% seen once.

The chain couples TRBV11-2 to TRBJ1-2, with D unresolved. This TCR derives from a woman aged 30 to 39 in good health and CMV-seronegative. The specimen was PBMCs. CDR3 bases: TGTGCCAGCAGCTTAGGCCTGCAGGATGGCTACACCTTC. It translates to CASSLGLQDGYTF.